These 13 T cell receptor beta chains were all obtained from the same sample, sequenced in a study of shared clonotypes between healthy human individuals. Assay: immunoSEQ multiplex PCR; the TCRdb copy retains only in-frame clones and omits some. The sample comprises approximately 1.5 million clones, 95% to 99% of which are singletons, and approximately 0.44% rests with the top ten. The sequenced sample was naive CD4+ T cells sorted from blood. This sample's subset: CD45RA+ positively selected. Receptor source: a man aged 30-40 years in good health.

The chain uses TRBV28 and TRBJ1-5; no definite D call. V was shortened by 1 base and J by 2 bases, with 15 bases between the two germline ends. The CDR3 runs to 17 residues. Per germline, CDR1 MDHEN and CDR2 SYDVKM. CDR3 loop: CASSLSPQRVRNQPQHF. CDR3 DNA: TGTGCCAGCAGTTTATCCCCACAAAGGGTCCGCAATCAGCCCCAGCATTTT.

This clone was found once. This chain connects TRBV10-1 to TRBJ2-7; D may be TRBD1 (6 bases). Germline V CDR1 and CDR2: WNHNN, SYGVQD (reference sequence). Trimming took 10 bases from V and 0 from J, leaving 13 bases between them. CDR3 length: 13 amino acids. The CDR3 loop is CANRGQHSYEQYF. CDR3 DNA sequence: TGCGCCAACAGAGGACAGCACTCCTACGAGCAGTACTTC.

The chain is built from TRBV29-1 and TRBJ2-7; D is unresolved. The germline V gene has CDR1 SQVTM and CDR2 ANQGSEA. CDR3 length: 12 residues. The V and J ends lost 2 bases and 0 bases respectively, with 5 bases between them. CDR3 sequence (DNA): TGCAGCGTTGAAATAAGCTCCTACGAGCAGTACTTC. Encoded protein: CSVEISSYEQYF.

V and J are TRBV29-1 and TRBJ2-5, with D perhaps TRBD2 (5 bases). The V gene lost 7 bases and the J gene lost 5 bases, with 14 bases spanning the gap. This CDR3 contains 12 residues. Germline V gene lookup returns CDR1 SQVTM and CDR2 ANQGSEA. The CDR3 nucleotides read TGCAGCGCTGCGAGGGTGGAGGAGACCCAGTACTTC. Its protein product is CSAARVEETQYF. The full variable domain, its missing parts supplied by reference TRBV29-1 and TRBJ2-5, is SAVISQKPSRDICQRGTSLTIQCQVDSQVTMMFWYRQQPGQSLTLIATANQGSEATYESGFVIDKFPISRPNLTFSTLTVSNMSPEDSSIYLCSAARVEETQYFGPGTRLLVL.

As regards this clone: This specimen includes other DNA sequences encoding the same CDR3. The V and J genes are TRBV9 and TRBJ2-7; 7 bases agree with TRBD2. The CDR3 consists of 13 residues. Looked up from germline, CDR1 is SGDLS and CDR2 is YYNGEE. Trimming took 0 bases from V and 6 from J; bases not matched to a gene: 3. As DNA, the CDR3 is TGTGCCAGCAGCGTAGCTGGGAGGGGCGAGCAGTACTTC. Translating gives CASSVAGRGEQYF.

The chain links TRBV7-9 to TRBJ2-2, with 14 bases matching TRBD2. This CDR3 has 19 amino acids. The germline gives CDR1 SEHNR, CDR2 FQNEAQ (reference sequence). The ends lost 1 base at V and 2 bases at J; junction bases unmatched: 6. The CDR3 loop is CASSLDGTSGRDNTGELFF. The CDR3 DNA reads as TGTGCCAGCAGCTTAGATGGGACTAGCGGGAGAGACAACACCGGGGAGCTGTTTTTT. The variable domain in full, completed from reference TRBV7-9 and TRBJ2-2, reads DTGVSQNPRHKITKRGQNVTFRCDPISEHNRLYWYRQTLGQGPEFLTYFQNEAQLEKSRLLSDRFSAERPKGSFSTLEIQRTEQGDSAMYLCASSLDGTSGRDNTGELFFGEGSRLTVL.

The chain employs TRBV5-1 and TRBJ2-1, with 7 bases aligning to TRBD2. CDR3 length: 14 residues. V dropped 5 bases and J dropped 4; count of bases not matched to a gene: 6. CDR1 and CDR2 (germline): SGHRS, YFSETQ. The CDR3 nucleotides read TGCGCCAGCAGGGCTAGCGGATATTACAATGAGCAGTTCTTC. It is translated as CASRASGYYNEQFF.

The CDR3 loop is CASNPGGGVGTDTQYF. The CDR3 nucleotides read TGTGCCAGCAACCCGGGGGGTGGAGTGGGCACAGATACGCAGTATTTT. The V call is TRBV7-3, the J call TRBJ2-3; 7 nucleotides align to TRBD2. This CDR3 is 16 amino acids long. The J segment lost 1 base and the V segment lost 7 bases, leaving 11 bases of the junction unmatched. From germline, CDR1 is SGHTA and CDR2 FQGTGA. Full variable domain (rest looked up from reference TRBV7-3 and TRBJ2-3): GAGVSQTPSNKVTEKGKYVELRCDPISGHTALYWYRQSLGQGPEFLIYFQGTGAADDSGLPNDRFFAVRPEGSVSTLKIQRTERGDSAVYLCASNPGGGVGTDTQYFGPGTRLTVL.

Concerning this clone: This same CDR3 is encoded by further DNA sequences in the sample. This chain joins TRBV9 and TRBJ1-1, with D possibly matching TRBD1 (5 bases). Trimming pared 0 bases from V and 5 bases from J, leaving 11 bases between. The germline CDR1 and CDR2 sequences are SGDLS and YYNGEE. This CDR3 contains 14 residues. The CDR3 sequence is CASSVGTGGTEAFF. The CDR3 DNA sequence: TGTGCCAGCAGCGTAGGGACGGGGGGTACTGAAGCTTTCTTT. Together with reference TRBV9 and TRBJ1-1, the CDR3 gives the full variable domain: DSGVTQTPKHLITATGQRVTLRCSPRSGDLSVYWYQQSLDQGLQFLIQYYNGEERAKGNILERFSAQQFPDLHSELNLSSLELGDSALYFCASSVGTGGTEAFFGQGTRLTVV.

This rearrangement joins TRBV11-2 to TRBJ1-1; 7 nucleotides line up with TRBD1. The J segment lost 0 bases and the V segment lost 5 bases, leaving 3 bases of the junction unmatched. Germline CDR1 and CDR2: SGHAT and FQNNGV. The CDR3 covers 14 residues. This CDR3 is CASSVDRVNTEAFF. As DNA, the CDR3 is TGTGCCAGCAGCGTCGACAGGGTGAACACTGAAGCTTTCTTT.

The V call is TRBV5-6, the J call TRBJ2-1; D possibly corresponds to TRBD1 (6 bases). The germline gives CDR1 SGHDT, CDR2 YYEEEE. The V end was cut by 1 base, the J end by 1 base, with 15 bases between. This CDR3 spans 17 amino acids. The CDR3 here is CASSLRRTGLSYNEQFF. Here the CDR3 DNA reads TGTGCCAGCAGCTTGCGGAGAACAGGGCTGTCCTACAATGAGCAGTTCTTC.

The chain carries TRBV11-3 and TRBJ2-7, with TRBD1 matching 7 bases. The length of the CDR3 is 15 residues. Germline values: CDR1 SGHNT, CDR2 YENEEA. Trimming removed 2 bases from V and 2 bases from J; junction bases left unmatched: 6. The CDR3 DNA follows: TGTGCCAGCAGCTTATCCACCGGGACAGCCTACGAGCAGTACTTC. It specifies CASSLSTGTAYEQYF.

The rearrangement links TRBV10-1 to TRBJ2-2; D tentatively reads TRBD1 or TRBD2 (5 bases each). The V end was cut by 7 bases, the J end by 3 bases, with 24 bases between. The CDR3 has 18 residues. The germline CDR1 and CDR2 sequences are WNHNN and SYGVQD (reference sequence). As DNA, the CDR3 is TGCGCCAGCAACCGACTCCCCGGGGCAGGGTCGCACACCGGGGAGCTGTTTTTT. This sequence encodes CASNRLPGAGSHTGELFF.